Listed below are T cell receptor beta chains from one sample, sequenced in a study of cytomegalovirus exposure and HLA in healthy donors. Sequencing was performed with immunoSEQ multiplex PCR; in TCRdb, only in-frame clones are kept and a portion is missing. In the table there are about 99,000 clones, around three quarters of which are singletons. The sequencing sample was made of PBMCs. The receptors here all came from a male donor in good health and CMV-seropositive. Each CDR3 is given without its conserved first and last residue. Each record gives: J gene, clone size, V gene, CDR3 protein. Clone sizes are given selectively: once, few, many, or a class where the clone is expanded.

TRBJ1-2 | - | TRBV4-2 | ASSLDKSNYGYT
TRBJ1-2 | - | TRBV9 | ASSGSRSGYT
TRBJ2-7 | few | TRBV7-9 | ASSSDTGQY
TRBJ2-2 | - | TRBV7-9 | ASSDGQGRTGELF
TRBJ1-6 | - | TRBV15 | ATSRDIDRGNSPLH
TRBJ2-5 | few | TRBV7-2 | ASSLSVQETQY
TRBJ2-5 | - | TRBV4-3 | ASSQDVQRGGTETQY
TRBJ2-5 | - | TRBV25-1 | ASSEYKRQGGETQY
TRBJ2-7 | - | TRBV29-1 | SAVWASYEQY
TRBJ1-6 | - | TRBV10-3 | AISREYNSPLH
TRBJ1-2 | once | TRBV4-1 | ASSQSGQGNYGYT
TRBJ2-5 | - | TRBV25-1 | ASILPEGTQY
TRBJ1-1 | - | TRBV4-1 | ASSQGGQSLYEAF
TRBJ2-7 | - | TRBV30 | AWMGSYEQY
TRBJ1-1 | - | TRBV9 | ASSWGSNTEAF
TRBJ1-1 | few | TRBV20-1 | SAVRQGIAF
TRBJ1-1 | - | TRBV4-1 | ASSQTGGAEAF
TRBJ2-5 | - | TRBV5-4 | ASSLEVISQETQY
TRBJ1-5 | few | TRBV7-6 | ASSPGQGANQPQH
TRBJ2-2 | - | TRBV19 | ASSKDKSTGELF
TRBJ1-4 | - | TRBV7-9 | ASSPTGFNEKLF
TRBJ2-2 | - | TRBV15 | ATSRDEDGGVWNTGELF
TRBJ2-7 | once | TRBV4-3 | ASSQLGVYEQY
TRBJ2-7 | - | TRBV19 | ASNPLAGFGEQY
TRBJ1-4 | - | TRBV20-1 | SAREREKLF
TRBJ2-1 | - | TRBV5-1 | ASSLASGINEQF
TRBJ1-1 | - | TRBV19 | ASSIETGGTEAF
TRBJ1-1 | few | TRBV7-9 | ASKEGTEAF
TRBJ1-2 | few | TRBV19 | ASSSREGGSYGYT
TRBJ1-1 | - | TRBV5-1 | ASSVDPLGQRNTEAF
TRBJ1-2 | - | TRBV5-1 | ASSSGQGANYGYT
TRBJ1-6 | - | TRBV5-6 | ASSLAGSDSWMYSPLH
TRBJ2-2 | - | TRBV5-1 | ASSLDVVIGSGELF
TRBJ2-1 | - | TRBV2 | ASKEDGNEQF
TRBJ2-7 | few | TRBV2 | ASRPAGKEQY
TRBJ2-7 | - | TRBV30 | AWSVKDAGITYEQY
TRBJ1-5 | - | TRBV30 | AWSVGYRGVDGNQPQH
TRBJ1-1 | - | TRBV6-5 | ASSRPGKGLTF
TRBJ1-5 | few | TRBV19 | ASRGGTGARSNQPQH
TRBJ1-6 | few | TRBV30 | AWSQQGLGSPLH
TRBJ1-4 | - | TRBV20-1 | SARVIEKLF
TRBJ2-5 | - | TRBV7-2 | ASSRQALQGAAAQY
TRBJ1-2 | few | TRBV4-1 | ASSQEGPNYGYT
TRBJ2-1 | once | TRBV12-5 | ASATGTSIDLF
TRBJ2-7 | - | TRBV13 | ASSPGSQREQY
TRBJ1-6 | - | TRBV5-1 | ASSLGQGSYGSPLH
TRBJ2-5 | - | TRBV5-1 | ASSIIGTGNGEETQY
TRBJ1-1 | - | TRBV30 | AWNVSRRKTGGNTEAF
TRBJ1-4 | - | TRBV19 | ASSIYQGGEKLF
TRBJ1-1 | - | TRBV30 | AWHLDRVRTEAF
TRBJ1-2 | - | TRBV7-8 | ASSSPGHKDYGYT
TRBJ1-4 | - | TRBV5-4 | ASSKEGGRGYEKLF
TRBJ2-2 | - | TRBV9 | ASSVATWGDPNTGELF
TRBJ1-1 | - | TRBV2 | ASEQGEDTEAF
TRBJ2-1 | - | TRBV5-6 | ASSLAGSSYNEQF